Presented here are 15 T cell receptor beta chains from one specimen sequenced in a study of T cell responses to AZD1222 COVID-19 vaccine (dated by TCRdb to the early 2020s). Reading the label with the study, this specimen's time point is: about 28 days (+/-7) after the second vaccine dose. The library relied on the immunoSEQ multiplex PCR assay. The source is immuneACCESS, and TCRdb retained only in-frame sequences with V and J called. Part of the clones is not carried over; for the studies checked, unresolved V genes explain less than half of this, and the remainder is unexplained. Within this sample are approximately 150,000 clones, with approximately 90% of them counted one time only. The ten largest clones capture approximately 3.7% of the sample. The material was peripheral blood, obtained 28 days after the second AZD1222 dose. These receptors were taken from an adult who received the AZD1222 COVID-19 vaccine.

V and J are TRBV13 and TRBJ2-2; TRBD2 is a possible D gene (5 bases). The V end lost 7 bases, the J end lost 3 bases, and 15 bases lay between the germline ends. The CDR3 totals 15 residues. Germline V gives CDR1 PRHDT, CDR2 FYEKMQ (reference sequence). The CDR3 protein is CASKRGQLDTGELFF. In DNA, the CDR3 is TGTGCCAGCAAAAGAGGGCAGCTCGACACCGGGGAGCTGTTTTTT.

The V gene is TRBV7-9, the J gene TRBJ1-1; D is uncertain. The CDR3 has 11 amino acids. In germline, CDR1 is SEHNR, CDR2 FQNEAQ (reference sequence). Trimming removed 3 bases at V and 6 bases at J, with 5 bases between. The CDR3 here is CASSFFAEAFF. DNA of the CDR3: TGTGCCAGCAGCTTTTTTGCTGAAGCTTTCTTT. The full variable domain, rest sourced from reference TRBV7-9 and TRBJ1-1, is DTGVSQNPRHKITKRGQNVTFRCDPISEHNRLYWYRQTLGQGPEFLTYFQNEAQLEKSRLLSDRFSAERPKGSFSTLEIQRTEQGDSAMYLCASSFFAEAFFGQGTRLTVV.

The genes are TRBV6-5 and TRBJ2-1; a weak D match, TRBD1 (6 bases). The germline V gene encodes CDR1 MNHEY and CDR2 SVGAGI. This CDR3 is built from 14 residues. V was cut by 7 bases and J by 4 bases, with 14 bases left in between. The CDR3 DNA reads TGTGCCAGCAATCCTCACAGGGTATACAATGAGCAGTTCTTC. Amino acid sequence: CASNPHRVYNEQFF.

This chain links TRBV2 with TRBJ1-1; weak D call: TRBD1 (5 bases). This CDR3 has 11 residues. The V and J ends lost 7 bases and 6 bases respectively, with 9 bases between them. Germline V gene lookup returns CDR1 SNHLY and CDR2 FYNNEI. The CDR3 coding sequence is TGTGCCAGCATGGGGGGGGCTGAAGCTTTCTTT. As protein: CASMGGAEAFF.

CDR3 bases: TGTGCCACCAGCAGAGGAGACTGGGCGAACAATGAGCAGTTCTTC. Translation: CATSRGDWANNEQFF. This rearrangement joins TRBV15 to TRBJ2-1; no firm D call. CDR1 is LNHNV and CDR2 is YYDKDF in the germline V gene (reference sequence). The V and J ends lost 1 base and 5 bases respectively, with 12 bases between them. CDR3 length: 15 residues.

The table lists this clone with a few counts. This chain connects TRBV7-3 to TRBJ2-5; D ambiguous. CDR1 and CDR2 (germline): SGHTA, FQGTGA. The CDR3 extends over 15 amino acids. With 1 base removed from V and 5 bases from J, the gap between germline ends came to 14 bases. Here the CDR3 reads CASSLNSGTGETQYF. CDR3 DNA sequence: TGTGCCAGCAGCTTAAATTCCGGCACGGGTGAGACCCAGTACTTC.

The V gene is TRBV4-3, the J gene TRBJ2-2, with 9 bases aligning to TRBD2. Trimming took 2 bases from V and 3 from J; bases not matched to a gene: 1. This CDR3 contains 15 residues. Germline-derived CDR1 and CDR2 are LGHNA and YSLEER. The CDR3, as DNA: TGCGCCAGCAGCCAAACTAGCGGGTACACCGGGGAGCTGTTTTTT. Its translation is CASSQTSGYTGELFF.

The rearrangement uses TRBV18 and TRBJ2-7, with TRBD2 as a possible D gene (6 bases). CDR3 length equals 15 residues. The ends were cut back, 0 bases at V and 4 bases at J, with 13 bases in the middle. The germline CDR1 and CDR2 sequences are KGHSH and LQKENI. The CDR3 sequence is CASSPPGLSFYEQYF. In DNA, the CDR3 is TGTGCCAGCTCACCACCGGGACTGAGTTTTTACGAGCAGTACTTC.

The V and J genes are TRBV18 and TRBJ2-2, with a possible D match to TRBD2 (5 bases). CDR1 is KGHSH and CDR2 is LQKENI in the germline V gene. The CDR3 totals 16 residues. V lost 3 bases and J 5 bases, leaving 16 bases between the germline ends. The chain's CDR3 is CASSPGRGASTGELFF. CDR3 DNA sequence: TGTGCCAGCTCACCCGGACGGGGAGCCTCTACCGGGGAGCTGTTTTTT.

The CDR3 is CAISEDRTGFNEKLFF. The CDR3 DNA follows: TGTGCCATCAGTGAAGACCGGACGGGATTTAATGAAAAACTGTTTTTT. The rearrangement links TRBV10-3 to TRBJ1-4; D is uncertain. V dropped 3 bases and J dropped 4 bases, with 15 bases sitting between them. Germline V gene sequence: CDR1 ENHRY, CDR2 SYGVKD. The CDR3 has 16 amino acids.

The chain links TRBV19 to TRBJ1-5; D remains unclear. The germline V gene has CDR1 LNHDA and CDR2 SQIVND (reference sequence). The CDR3 is 12 amino acids. V lost 3 bases, J lost 5 bases, and 5 bases lay in between. CDR3 sequence reads: CASSIWDQPQHF. The CDR3 bases are TGTGCCAGTAGTATCTGGGATCAGCCCCAGCATTTT.

This sequence joins TRBV6-5 and TRBJ1-5; weak D call: TRBD1 (6 bases). Germline assignment: CDR1 MNHEY and CDR2 SVGAGI. The ends were cut back, 6 bases at V and 4 bases at J, with 10 bases in the middle. The CDR3 consists of 13 residues. The CDR3 spells CASSPRGNQPQHF. CDR3 coding DNA: TGTGCCAGCAGCCCCAGGGGTAATCAGCCCCAGCATTTT.

V usage is TRBV5-5 and J usage is TRBJ1-5; D is uncertain. Trimming removed 5 bases from V and 2 bases from J, with 14 bases in between. The CDR3 is made up of 15 amino acids. The germline gives CDR1 SGHKS, CDR2 YYEKEE (reference sequence). CDR3 in amino acids: CASSHENSRNQPQHF. In DNA form, the CDR3 reads TGTGCCAGCAGTCACGAAAACAGCCGCAATCAGCCCCAGCATTTT.

This chain connects TRBV27 to TRBJ2-5; D may be TRBD1 (6 bases). The CDR3 extends over 13 amino acids. The V end lost 8 bases, the J end lost 3 bases, and 13 bases lay between the germline ends. Germline assignment: CDR1 MNHEY and CDR2 SMNVEV (reference sequence). CDR3 in amino acids: CASRTDREETQYF. For the CDR3, the DNA is TGTGCCAGCCGGACAGACAGAGAAGAGACCCAGTACTTC.

V is TRBV5-4 and J is TRBJ2-5, with 8 bases that match TRBD2. Trimming at V came to 5 bases and at J to 2 bases, leaving 8 bases not matched to a gene. Germline V lookup: CDR1 SGHNT, CDR2 YYREEE (reference sequence). The CDR3 sequence is 15 residues long. DNA for the CDR3: TGTGCCAGCAGTTCGACGCCTAGCGGGCAAGAGACCCAGTACTTC. This codes for CASSSTPSGQETQYF.